This T cell receptor beta chain originates from a study of T cells in tumors after PD-1 blockade. Across the study: Prior checkpoint blockade, systemic immunosuppressant use, or anti-cancer therapy within 4 weeks excluded patients. Blood samples averaged roughly 120,000 templates (range about 23,000-280,000) and roughly 37,000 unique clonotypes. Study findings and constraints: Some novel exhausted tumor clones appeared in pre-treatment blood, suggesting peripheral recruitment.

Per the germline V gene, CDR1 is MNHEY and CDR2 is SMNVEV (reference sequence). The CDR3 has 18 amino acids. V was pared by 5 bases and J by 5 bases, with 15 bases of the junction left unmatched. Genomic DNA template from tumor biopsies or peripheral blood, 616 ng to 6,004 ng input. The assay was immunoSEQ multiplex PCR, and TCRdb's table has in-frame clones only and misses some. Of tens of thousands of clones listed, around 80% are singletons. In regard to this clone: Antigen specificity is unknown.

This sequence joins TRBV27 and TRBJ2-2; 9 nucleotides match TRBD2. The receptor was isolated from a human donor with basal cell carcinoma. The starting material was PBMCs, obtained before anti-PD-1 treatment. The CDR3: CASSRPPGGRASTGELFF. For the CDR3, the DNA is TGTGCCAGCAGTCGCCCCCCCGGCGGGAGGGCCAGTACCGGGGAGCTGTTTTTT.